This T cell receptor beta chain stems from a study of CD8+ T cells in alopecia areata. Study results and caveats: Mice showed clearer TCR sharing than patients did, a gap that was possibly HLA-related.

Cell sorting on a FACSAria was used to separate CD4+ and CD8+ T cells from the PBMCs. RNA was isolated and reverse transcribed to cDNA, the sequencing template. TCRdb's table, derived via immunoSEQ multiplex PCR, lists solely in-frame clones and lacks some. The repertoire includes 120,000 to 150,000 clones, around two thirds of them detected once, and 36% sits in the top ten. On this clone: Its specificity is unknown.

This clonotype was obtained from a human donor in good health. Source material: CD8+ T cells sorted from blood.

The CDR3 is CASSSGHYEQYF. For the CDR3, the DNA is TGTGCCAGCAGCTCGGGACACTACGAGCAGTACTTC. This chain joins TRBV7-9 and TRBJ2-7; a possible D gene is TRBD1 (6 bases). The CDR3 consists of 12 residues. CDR1 and CDR2 (germline): SEHNR, FQNEAQ (reference sequence). Trimming removed 4 bases from V and 3 bases from J, with 7 bases in between.